Sequencing of this T cell receptor beta chain was carried out in a study of neoadjuvant anti-PD-1 for oral cavity cancer. Study in general: Patients mostly received three to four biweekly nivolumab doses at 3 mg/kg before surgery. Around day 43, patients without progression received a fourth nivolumab dose before surgery.

The CDR3 totals 15 residues. V gave up 4 bases and J gave up 3 bases, with 10 bases separating them. Germline V gene data show CDR1 as MNHNS and CDR2 as SASEGT. In this sample, this clone turned up a few times. Here immunoSEQ multiplex PCR was the method, and the copy in TCRdb shows in-frame clones only, minus some. The repertoire holds approximately 83,000 clones, with around 80% as singletons. Sequencing was performed on PBMCs, taken before nivolumab (anti-PD-1) treatment. V usage is TRBV6-1 and J usage is TRBJ2-6; D remains unclear. The receptor was derived from a person aged 40 to 85 with oral cavity squamous cell carcinoma. CDR3 residues: CASSGHQSGANVLTF. CDR3 sequence (DNA): TGTGCCAGCAGTGGACATCAGAGTGGGGCCAACGTCCTGACTTTC.